What follows describes a single T cell receptor (beta chain). The antigen is undetermined. Per the germline V gene, CDR1 is LNHNV and CDR2 is YYDKDF (reference sequence). The V end lost 3 bases, the J end lost 14 bases, and 19 bases lay between the germline ends. CDR3 length equals 13 residues. This specimen comes from a study of CD8+ T cells in alopecia areata. Study-level background: Each day, treated patients took oral tofacitinib twice, at 5 to 10 mg per dose. Overall study results and limits: Sharing of TCRs across patients appeared less clear than in mice, possibly for HLA-related reasons.

Stated treatment: oral pan-JAK inhibitor, 5-10 mg twice daily. RNA was isolated and reverse transcribed to cDNA, the sequencing template. Data came from immunoSEQ multiplex PCR; TCRdb stores just in-frame clones and leaves some out. Of about 200,000 clones in the sample, nearly 60% were seen once. The sequences come from CD4+ T cells sorted from blood, collected at week 24, from a patient treated with tofacitinib. V usage is TRBV15 and J usage is TRBJ1-2, with D perhaps TRBD1 (6 bases). This receptor was taken from a human donor with alopecia areata. The CDR3 DNA reads TGTGCCACCAGCAGCCCTTCGGGGGCCCGGGAGACCTTC. Translating gives CATSSPSGARETF.